The 25 T cell receptor beta chains below come from one sample, sequenced in a study of blood T cell repertoires in COVID-19. Sequenced by immunoSEQ multiplex PCR; TCRdb stores in-frame clones only, minus some. The table lists about 200,000 clones, 88% of them singletons. Sample: peripheral blood. The receptors here all came from a man in his forties with active or convalescent COVID-19.

J is TRBJ1-4 and V is TRBV7-2, with 10 bases fitting TRBD1. The CDR3 runs 17 residues. The V gene end was trimmed by 5 bases and the J gene end by 8 bases; junction bases not matched to a gene: 14. Germline assignment: CDR1 SGHTA and CDR2 FQGNSA. The CDR3 spells CASSISRDRGSGEKLFF. DNA of the CDR3: TGTGCCAGCAGCATAAGCCGGGACAGGGGATCGGGCGAAAAACTGTTTTTT.

The chain joins TRBV19 to TRBJ1-4; D unclear. Trimming took off 4 bases at V and 8 bases at J, with 5 bases between the two ends. Per the germline V gene, CDR1 is LNHDA and CDR2 is SQIVND (reference sequence). The CDR3 contains 11 residues. The chain's CDR3 is CASSTQEKLFF. The CDR3 DNA is TGTGCCAGTAGTACCCAAGAAAAACTGTTTTTT.

The chain has TRBV4-2 and TRBJ2-3, with 9 bases lining up with TRBD2. CDR1 and CDR2 from the germline V gene are LGHNA and YNFKEQ. The V and J ends lost 0 bases and 14 bases, in that order; junction bases with no gene match: 12. The CDR3 is 15 amino acids. In DNA, the CDR3 is TGTGCCAGCAGCCAAGATCAAGCGGGGGGAGGGCCGGGGTATTTT. It encodes CASSQDQAGGGPGYF.

This chain joins TRBV2 and TRBJ2-5; 13 positions agree with TRBD2. Germline CDR1 and CDR2: SNHLY and FYNNEI. V lost 7 bases and J lost 2; bases outside the gene matches: 4. CDR3 size: 15 residues. The CDR3 DNA reads TGTGCCAGCAAAGGACTAGCGGGAGCTCAAGAGACCCAGTACTTC. Protein sequence: CASKGLAGAQETQYF.

V usage is TRBV21-1 and J usage is TRBJ1-2. TRBV21-1 is labeled a pseudogene. The CDR3 covers 15 residues. The CDR3 DNA follows: TGTGCCAGCAGCAAGAGAGATTGGGGGGGCGATGGCTACACCTTC. As protein: CASSKRDWGGDGYTF.

V and J are TRBV6-6 and TRBJ2-7, with 10 bases that match TRBD1. V lost 6 bases and J lost 3; bases outside the gene matches: 2. There are 13 residues in the CDR3. Per the germline V gene, CDR1 is MNHNY and CDR2 is SVGAGI (reference sequence). The CDR3 is CASRRTGGYEQYF. CDR3 DNA sequence: TGTGCCAGCAGGCGGACAGGGGGCTACGAGCAGTACTTC.

The gene calls are TRBV20-1 and TRBJ1-3; D unclear. The CDR3 sequence is 11 residues long. Germline CDR1 is DFQATT and CDR2 is SNEGSKA (reference sequence). V lost 5 bases and J lost 8, with 10 bases in between. The chain's CDR3 is CSASLVDTIYF. CDR3 sequence (DNA): TGCAGTGCTTCTTTAGTCGACACCATATATTTT.

The V call is TRBV4-3, the J call TRBJ1-4; D perhaps matches TRBD1 (6 bases). The CDR3 extends over 16 amino acids. With 0 bases removed from V and 5 bases from J, the gap between germline ends came to 13 bases. Per the germline V gene, CDR1 is LGHNA and CDR2 is YSLEER. CDR3 in DNA: TGCGCCAGCAGCCAAGAATCGGGGGGCAGGAATGAAAAACTGTTTTTT. Encoded protein: CASSQESGGRNEKLFF.

J is TRBJ2-1 and V is TRBV4-1; 12 bases agree with TRBD2. There are 14 residues in the CDR3. The junction had 7 bases not matched to a gene; V was cut back by 7 bases and J by 9 bases. The germline gives CDR1 MGHRA, CDR2 YSYEKL. The CDR3 DNA reads TGCGCCAGCACCCCTAGCGGGGGGGGCGGTGAGCAGTTCTTC. Encoded protein: CASTPSGGGGEQFF.

The chain employs TRBV29-1 and TRBJ1-5; 7 nucleotides match TRBD1. With V trimmed by 6 bases and J by 0 bases, 5 bases remained unmatched. Per germline, CDR1 SQVTM and CDR2 ANQGSEA. CDR3 length: 14 amino acids. The CDR3 DNA follows: TGCAGCGTCGCCGGGACAGATAGCAATCAGCCCCAGCATTTT. Translating gives CSVAGTDSNQPQHF.

The chain recombines TRBV6-5 with TRBJ2-3, with 7 bases matching TRBD1. The germline V gene encodes CDR1 MNHEY and CDR2 SVGAGI. The CDR3 loop spans 15 amino acids. V shed 5 bases and J 4 bases; nucleotides not matched to a gene: 9. The CDR3 nucleotides read TGTGCCAGCAGTCGAAGGCGAGGGGGCTCAGATACGCAGTATTTT. It encodes CASSRRRGGSDTQYF.

The genes are TRBV5-1 and TRBJ1-2; D gene ambiguous. Germline values: CDR1 SGHRS, CDR2 YFSETQ. Trimming removed 0 bases at V and 0 bases at J, with 6 bases between. The CDR3 totals 14 residues. The CDR3 is CASSLDGANYGYTF. The CDR3 DNA reads as TGCGCCAGCAGCTTGGACGGAGCTAACTATGGCTACACCTTC.

The chain combines TRBV3-1 (or the pseudogene TRBV3-2) with TRBJ2-7; 8 nucleotides align to TRBD1. The CDR3 covers 15 residues. J gave up 8 bases and V 3 bases, and 12 bases lay outside the gene matches. Germline V gives CDR1 LGHDT, CDR2 YNNKEL (reference sequence). CDR3 in DNA: TGTGCCAGCAGCCACCGAGGACAGGGCTTAGGGAAGCAGTACTTC. Translation: CASSHRGQGLGKQYF.

This chain uses TRBV18 with TRBJ1-1; a weak D match, TRBD1 (5 bases). Germline values: CDR1 KGHSH, CDR2 LQKENI. The V gene lost 3 bases and the J gene lost 1 base, with 18 bases spanning the gap. The CDR3 contains 17 residues. CDR3 amino acids: CASSPMGLLWTNTEAFF. CDR3 nucleotides: TGTGCCAGCTCACCGATGGGACTCCTTTGGACGAACACTGAAGCTTTCTTT.

This clone was picked up a small number of times. This chain uses TRBV5-6 with TRBJ2-2; 8 bases line up with TRBD2. The trim removed 4 bases at V and 2 bases at J, leaving 13 bases unmatched. CDR1 and CDR2 from the germline V gene are SGHDT and YYEEEE. This CDR3 comprises 18 residues. The DNA of the CDR3 is TGTGCCAGCAGCCAACGTAGAACCGGGACTAGAAACACCGGGGAGCTGTTTTTT. It translates to CASSQRRTGTRNTGELFF.

The chain employs TRBV2 and TRBJ1-3; TRBD1 matches 7 bases. With V trimmed by 6 bases and J by 1 base, 6 bases remained unmatched. CDR3 length equals 15 residues. Germline assignment: CDR1 SNHLY and CDR2 FYNNEI. The CDR3 nucleotides are TGTGCCAGCAGGGACGCAGGGGGATCTGGAAACACCATATATTTT. Protein product: CASRDAGGSGNTIYF.

The chain uses TRBV6-5 and TRBJ2-1, with D unresolved. This CDR3 is 14 amino acids long. Trimming removed 4 bases at V and 10 bases at J, with 17 bases between. Germline V gene data show CDR1 as MNHEY and CDR2 as SVGAGI. The CDR3 DNA is TGTGCCAGCAGTTCCCCGGGTGTACGGAAGGAGCAGTTCTTC. Encoded protein: CASSSPGVRKEQFF.

In regard to this clone: Distinct nucleotide sequences in the sample also encode this CDR3. The rearrangement joins TRBV4-2 to TRBJ2-1; 10 positions match TRBD2. The length of the CDR3 is 17 residues. Germline lookup yields CDR1 LGHNA and CDR2 YNFKEQ. The V segment lost 4 bases and the J segment 4 bases; nucleotides outside the gene matches: 10. The DNA of the CDR3 is TGTGCCAGCAGCCTCCCAGGGGTGACTAGCGGGTACAATGAGCAGTTCTTC. Translating it yields CASSLPGVTSGYNEQFF.

This chain uses TRBV19 with TRBJ1-5; the match to TRBD1 covers 12 bases. J gave up 2 bases and V 5 bases, and 10 bases lay outside the gene matches. Germline V gene lookup returns CDR1 LNHDA and CDR2 SQIVND (reference sequence). The length of the CDR3 is 18 residues. The CDR3 coding sequence is TGTGCCAGTAGTGTCCCGGGACAGGGGGCGGGGGGCAATCAGCCCCAGCATTTT. This encodes CASSVPGQGAGGNQPQHF.

V usage is TRBV5-1 and J usage is TRBJ2-6, with D possibly TRBD1 on 6 matching bases. Trimming took off 4 bases at V and 0 bases at J, with 8 bases between the two ends. CDR1 SGHRS and CDR2 YFSETQ come from the germline V gene. The CDR3 is 15 amino acids. The CDR3 reads CASSQQGSGANVLTF. CDR3 DNA: TGCGCCAGCAGCCAACAGGGCTCTGGGGCCAACGTCCTGACTTTC. The full variable domain, rest sourced from reference TRBV5-1 and TRBJ2-6, is KAGVTQTPRYLIKTRGQQVTLSCSPISGHRSVSWYQQTPGQGLQFLFEYFSETQRNKGNFPGRFSGRQFSNSRSEMNVSTLELGDSALYLCASSQQGSGANVLTFGAGSRLTVL.

This clone was seen a few times. The chain has TRBV5-5 and TRBJ2-1; 8 nucleotides align to TRBD2. This CDR3 region has 18 residues. Trimming removed 3 bases from V and 10 bases from J; junction bases left unmatched: 21. CDR1 SGHKS and CDR2 YYEKEE come from the germline V gene (reference sequence). CDR3 bases: TGTGCCAGCAGCTGGAAAATTAGCGGGACGTACCCGGTAGGGGAGCAGTTCTTC. Translated: CASSWKISGTYPVGEQFF.

The V and J genes are TRBV5-5 and TRBJ2-7; 7 nucleotides line up with TRBD1. Germline assignment: CDR1 SGHKS and CDR2 YYEKEE (reference sequence). The CDR3 length is 16 residues. V shed 3 bases, J shed 0 bases, and the junction held 9 bases outside the gene matches. The CDR3 is CASSSRRTGGSYEQYF. The CDR3 DNA follows: TGTGCCAGCAGCTCACGGAGGACAGGAGGCTCCTACGAGCAGTACTTC.

The chain recombines TRBV24-1 with TRBJ2-5, with 12 bases that match TRBD1. Germline CDR1 KGHDR, CDR2 SFDVKD. The CDR3 loop spans 15 amino acids. V lost 4 bases and J lost 4; bases outside the gene matches: 3. CDR3 residues: CATSDRDRGRETQYF. Written as DNA, the CDR3 is TGTGCCACCAGTGACCGGGACAGGGGGCGAGAGACCCAGTACTTC.

This clone was seen once. The genes are TRBV6-2 or TRBV6-3 and TRBJ2-7; D uncertain. Germline V lookup: CDR1 MNHEY, CDR2 SVGEGT. The V end was cut by 0 bases, the J end by 4 bases, with 4 bases between. The CDR3 loop spans 12 amino acids. The CDR3 spells CASSYSSYEQYF. The CDR3 DNA sequence: TGTGCCAGCAGTTACTCGAGTTACGAGCAGTACTTC.

The J gene is TRBJ2-2, the V gene TRBV6-2 or TRBV6-3, with 12 bases aligning to TRBD2. Germline CDR1 MNHEY, CDR2 SVGEGT. This CDR3 region has 18 residues. J lost 6 bases, V lost 4 bases, and 12 bases had no gene match. The CDR3, as DNA: TGTGCCAGCAGTTTCCGACTAGCGGGGGTGGAACGGGCCGGGGAGCTGTTTTTT. Encoded protein: CASSFRLAGVERAGELFF.